These 14 T cell receptor beta chains came from one sample sequenced in a study of shared clonotypes between healthy human individuals. Sequencing was performed with immunoSEQ multiplex PCR; in TCRdb, only in-frame clones are kept and a portion is missing. Of millions of clones detected, approximately 94% appear once; the ten largest clones hold over 0.12%. The specimen sequenced was naive CD4+ T cells sorted from blood. Stated subset: CD45RA+ positively selected. The receptors originated from a man younger than 30 in good health.

V usage is TRBV7-2 and J usage is TRBJ2-5; D remains ambiguous. The germline CDR1 and CDR2 sequences are SGHTA and FQGNSA. With 3 bases removed from V and 2 bases from J, the gap between germline ends came to 10 bases. This CDR3 comprises 14 residues. The CDR3 DNA follows: TGTGCCAGCAGCTTTCGGGCCTTACAAGAGACCCAGTACTTC. Protein: CASSFRALQETQYF.

The chain joins TRBV27 to TRBJ1-4; no clear D. CDR3 length: 15 residues. V shed 6 bases and J shed 2 bases, with 13 bases lying between them. Germline CDR1 is MNHEY and CDR2 is SMNVEV (reference sequence). In DNA form, the CDR3 reads TGTGCCAGCAGAGGAGAAAGGACCACTAATGAAAAACTGTTTTTT. Protein: CASRGERTTNEKLFF.

The rearrangement joins TRBV27 to TRBJ2-3; no clear D gene. The germline V gene has CDR1 MNHEY and CDR2 SMNVEV (reference sequence). The length of the CDR3 is 13 residues. V lost 2 bases to trimming and J lost 1 base, with 4 bases between them. CDR3 residues: CASSLMGTDTQYF. The CDR3 DNA sequence: TGTGCCAGCAGTTTAATGGGCACAGATACGCAGTATTTT.

This clone was counted only a few times. CDR3 in DNA: TGTGCCAGCGGGCAGGGCGGAAACACCATATATTTT. Amino acid sequence: CASGQGGNTIYF. The chain is built from TRBV2 and TRBJ1-3; D is possibly TRBD1 (5 bases). V lost 8 bases and J lost 4, with 9 bases in between. CDR1 is SNHLY and CDR2 is FYNNEI in the germline V gene. This CDR3 has 12 residues.

The V and J genes are TRBV5-6 and TRBJ2-1; the D is unclear. Trimming took off 5 bases at V and 2 bases at J, with 14 bases between the two ends. CDR1 SGHDT and CDR2 YYEEEE come from the germline V gene. The CDR3 covers 15 residues. The CDR3 sequence is CASRWVLEPYNEQFF. CDR3 DNA sequence: TGTGCCAGCAGGTGGGTTCTCGAGCCCTACAATGAGCAGTTCTTC.

The genes are TRBV5-3 and TRBJ2-3; D not resolved. TRBV5-3 is an ORF; its function is uncertain. Trimming took off 8 bases at V and 1 base at J, with 5 bases between the two ends. The CDR3 is 11 amino acids. In DNA form, the CDR3 reads TGTGCCAGCAGACGCACAGATACGCAGTATTTT. This encodes CASRRTDTQYF.

As concerns this clone: This sample also contains other DNA sequences that code for the same CDR3. The chain links TRBV7-2 to TRBJ1-1, with unresolved D. Germline lookup yields CDR1 SGHTA and CDR2 FQGNSA. V lost 5 bases and J lost 0, with 10 bases in between. The CDR3 length is 14 residues. The CDR3 spells CASSPGGLNTEAFF. CDR3 bases: TGTGCCAGCAGCCCCGGCGGTTTGAACACTGAAGCTTTCTTT.

This clone was counted a single time. The CDR3 DNA follows: TGCGCCAGCAGCTGGGGACTGGACACAGATACGCAGTATTTT. It translates to CASSWGLDTDTQYF. The chain employs TRBV5-1 and TRBJ2-3; maybe TRBD2 (6 bases). This CDR3 has 14 residues. Germline V lookup: CDR1 SGHRS, CDR2 YFSETQ. V lost 3 bases and J 2 bases, leaving 10 bases between the germline ends. Supplemented by reference TRBV5-1 and TRBJ2-3, the full variable domain reads KAGVTQTPRYLIKTRGQQVTLSCSPISGHRSVSWYQQTPGQGLQFLFEYFSETQRNKGNFPGRFSGRQFSNSRSEMNVSTLELGDSALYLCASSWGLDTDTQYFGPGTRLTVL.

The count of this clone is one. The chain recombines TRBV6-6 with TRBJ1-5; D might be TRBD1 (5 bases). From germline, CDR1 is MNHNY and CDR2 SVGAGI (reference sequence). The CDR3 loop spans 15 amino acids. The V gene lost 5 bases and the J gene lost 6 bases, with 17 bases spanning the gap. The CDR3 DNA reads as TGTGCCAGCAGTGACCCTCCGGGGGAGAGTCAGCCCCAGCATTTT. Amino acids: CASSDPPGESQPQHF.

The gene calls are TRBV2 and TRBJ1-2, with TRBD1 identical over 8 bases. With 6 bases clipped from V and 5 bases from J, the junction kept 17 bases outside the gene matches. Germline V gene data show CDR1 as SNHLY and CDR2 as FYNNEI. The CDR3 contains 17 residues. The DNA for the CDR3 is TGTGCCAGCAGGGCCACCATACGGACAGGGAAGGGTTATGGCTACACCTTC. As protein: CASRATIRTGKGYGYTF.

The V gene is TRBV6-5, the J gene TRBJ2-7; possible D gene TRBD2, 6 bases. This CDR3 is built from 15 residues. Germline V gene data show CDR1 as MNHEY and CDR2 as SVGAGI. Trimming took 7 bases from V and 4 from J, leaving 20 bases between them. CDR3 amino acids: CASIGPSAGQYEQYF. CDR3 DNA sequence: TGTGCCAGCATTGGACCCAGTGCGGGGCAATACGAGCAGTACTTC.

The rearrangement joins TRBV9 to TRBJ2-3; 7 bases are a match to TRBD2. Germline V gene data show CDR1 as SGDLS and CDR2 as YYNGEE. J was trimmed by 6 bases and V by 3 bases; bases with no gene match: 7. The CDR3 runs to 14 residues. This chain's CDR3 is CASSGVAGRDTQYF. The CDR3 DNA reads as TGTGCCAGCAGCGGAGTAGCGGGCAGGGATACGCAGTATTTT.

This clone was found once. The rearrangement joins TRBV25-1 to TRBJ2-5; 8 bases match TRBD1. Germline CDR1 is MGHDK and CDR2 is SYGVNS. CDR3 size: 13 residues. Germline trimming cut 6 bases from V and 5 bases from J; bases unmatched to any gene: 5. This chain's CDR3 is CASSLRGRETQYF. CDR3 DNA: TGTGCCAGCAGCCTCAGGGGGCGGGAGACCCAGTACTTC.

The chain carries TRBV18 and TRBJ1-1; 7 positions match TRBD1. This CDR3 comprises 15 residues. V lost 6 bases and J lost 4; bases outside the gene matches: 11. The germline V gene has CDR1 KGHSH and CDR2 LQKENI. The CDR3 spells CASSPAEGASTEAFF. CDR3 coding DNA: TGTGCCAGCTCTCCGGCCGAGGGGGCCAGCACTGAAGCTTTCTTT.